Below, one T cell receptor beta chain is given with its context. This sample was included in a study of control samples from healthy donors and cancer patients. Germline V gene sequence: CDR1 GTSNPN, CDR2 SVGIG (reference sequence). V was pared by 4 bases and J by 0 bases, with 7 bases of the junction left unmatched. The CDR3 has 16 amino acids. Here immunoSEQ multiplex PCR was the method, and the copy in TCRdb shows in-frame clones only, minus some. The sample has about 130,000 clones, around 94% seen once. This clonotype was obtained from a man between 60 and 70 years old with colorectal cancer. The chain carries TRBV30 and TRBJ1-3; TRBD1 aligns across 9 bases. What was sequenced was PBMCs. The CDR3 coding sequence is TGTGCCTGGACGAAACAGGGGGCGAACTCTGGAAACACCATATATTTT. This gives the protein CAWTKQGANSGNTIYF.